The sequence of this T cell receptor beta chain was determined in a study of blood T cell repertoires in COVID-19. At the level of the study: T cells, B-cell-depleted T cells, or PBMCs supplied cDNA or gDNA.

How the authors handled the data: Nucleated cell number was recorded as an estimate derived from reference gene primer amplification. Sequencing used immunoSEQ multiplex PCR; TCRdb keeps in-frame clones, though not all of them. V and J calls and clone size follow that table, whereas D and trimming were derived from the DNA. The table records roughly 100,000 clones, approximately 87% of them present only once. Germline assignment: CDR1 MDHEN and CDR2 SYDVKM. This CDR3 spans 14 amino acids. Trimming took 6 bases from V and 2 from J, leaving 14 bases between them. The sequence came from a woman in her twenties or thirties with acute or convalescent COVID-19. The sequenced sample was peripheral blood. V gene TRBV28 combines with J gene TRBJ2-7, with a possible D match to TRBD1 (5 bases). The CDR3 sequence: CASRGPSHAYEQYF. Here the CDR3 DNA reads TGTGCCAGCAGGGGGCCATCCCACGCCTACGAGCAGTACTTC.